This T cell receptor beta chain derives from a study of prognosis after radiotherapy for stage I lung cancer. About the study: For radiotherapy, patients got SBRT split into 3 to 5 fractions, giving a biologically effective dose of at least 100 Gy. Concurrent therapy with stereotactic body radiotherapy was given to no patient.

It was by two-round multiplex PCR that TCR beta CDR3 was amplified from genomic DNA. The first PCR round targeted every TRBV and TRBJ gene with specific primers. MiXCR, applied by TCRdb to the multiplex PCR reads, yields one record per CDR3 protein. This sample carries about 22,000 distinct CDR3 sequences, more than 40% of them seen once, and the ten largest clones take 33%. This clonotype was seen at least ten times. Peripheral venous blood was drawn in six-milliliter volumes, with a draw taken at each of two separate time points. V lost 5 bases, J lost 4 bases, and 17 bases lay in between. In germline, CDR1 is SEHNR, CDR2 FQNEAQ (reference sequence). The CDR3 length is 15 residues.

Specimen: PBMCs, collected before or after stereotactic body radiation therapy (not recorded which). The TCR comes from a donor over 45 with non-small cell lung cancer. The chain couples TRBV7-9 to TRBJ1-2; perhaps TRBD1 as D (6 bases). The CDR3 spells CASSGGPVGVYGYTF. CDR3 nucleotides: TGTGCCAGCAGCGGGGGGCCGGTGGGGGTCTATGGCTACACCTTC.